This T cell receptor (beta chain) was retrieved from a study of OX40 agonist ivuxolimab in advanced cancers. As for the study in general: Patients with hepatocellular carcinoma, melanoma, renal cell or head and neck cancer made up the dose-escalation patients. Earlier treatment with anti-PD-1, anti-PD-L1 or anti-CTLA-4 was permitted, and roughly 40% had received some. Study-level points and caveats: The antigens recognized by the expanded peripheral T cells, that is their antigen specificity, were not determined.

This clone was detected a few times. Its antigen is currently unknown. Samples of blood were obtained at baseline, on cycle 4 day 1, and on cycle 7 day 1. The protocol was immunoSEQ multiplex PCR, while the TCRdb copy is restricted to in-frame clones and leaves out a portion. The data contain about 84,000 clones, approximately 80% of them singletons. The CDR3 is 15 amino acids. Germline V gene data show CDR1 as MNHNS and CDR2 as SASEGT. V lost 1 base, J lost 4 bases, and 13 bases lay in between. This specimen consisted of CD4+ or CD8+ T cells sorted from blood, obtained in a trial of the OX40 agonist ivuxolimab. The chain couples TRBV6-1 to TRBJ1-2; D is unresolved. This clonotype was obtained from an adult with an advanced solid tumor such as melanoma, head and neck, liver or kidney cancer. CDR3 protein: CASSEGLFSGYGYTF. The CDR3 DNA reads as TGTGCCAGCAGTGAAGGGCTCTTCTCAGGCTATGGCTACACCTTC.